This T cell receptor (beta chain) is drawn from a study of radiation and T cells in renal cell carcinoma. Study conclusions and caveats: From baseline, blood top tumor clonotypes peaked at 2 weeks post-radiation. No pretreatment tumor biopsies were available for baseline clonotypes.

Points on this clone: Antigen specificity is unknown.

V lost 0 bases and J lost 9, with 6 bases in between. Germline V gives CDR1 MNHNY, CDR2 SVGAGI (reference sequence). This CDR3 has 12 residues. Stated time point: blood 4 weeks post-SBRT, at nephrectomy. Indicated treatment: 15 Gy SBRT to primary tumor, nephrectomy 4 weeks later. Nephrectomy followed 15 Gy stereotactic body radiation by 4 weeks. The patient's renal cell carcinoma had clear cell pathology. Repertoires were generated with immunoSEQ multiplex PCR, while TCRdb's copy carries only in-frame clones and drops some. The table records tens of thousands of clones, around 81% of them present only once.

The chain is built from TRBV6-6 and TRBJ2-4, with no clear D. The sequence derives from a man over 45 with renal cell carcinoma. The source material was blood, sampled from a patient whose treatment included radiotherapy and nephrectomy. CDR3 coding DNA: TGTGCCAGCAGTTACTCGAGTCCCATTCAGTACTTC. Protein sequence: CASSYSSPIQYF.